Each of the 10 T cell receptor beta chains below was sequenced from the same sample in a study of T cell repertoires in cytomegalovirus infection. TCRdb processed the reads anew with MiXCR; each CDR3 protein has one entry. This sample carries about 350,000 distinct CDR3 sequences, about 34% of them seen once, and the ten largest clones take 13%. Antigens of these TCRs are unknown. The sample here was cultured PBMCs, taken from culture after CMV antigen stimulation. All receptors come from a human donor in good health (CMV status not recorded). Some clones in this sample may be carry-over from other donors' samples.

The J gene is TRBJ2-5, the V gene TRBV3-1, with 12 bases aligning to TRBD1. V lost 3 bases and J lost 7; bases outside the gene matches: 6. Per germline, CDR1 LGHDT and CDR2 YNNKEL (reference sequence). The CDR3 spans 15 residues. The CDR3 sequence: CASSQGTGGAVTQYF. The CDR3 DNA is TGTGCCAGCAGCCAGGGGACAGGGGGCGCTGTGACCCAGTACTTC.

This chain joins TRBV4-3 and TRBJ2-3, with 7 positions matching TRBD2. V trimming: 0 bases; J trimming: 2 bases; junction bases outside the gene matches: 8. Germline loops: CDR1 LGHNA, CDR2 YSLEER. The CDR3 consists of 17 residues. Here the CDR3 reads CASSQDYLAVNTDTQYF. Written as DNA, the CDR3 is TGCGCCAGCAGCCAAGATTATCTAGCGGTGAACACAGATACGCAGTATTTT.

The chain joins TRBV24-1 to TRBJ1-5; tentative D call: TRBD1 (5 bases). CDR3 length: 14 residues. V shed 6 bases and J shed 3 bases, with 11 bases lying between them. Germline values: CDR1 KGHDR, CDR2 SFDVKD. The CDR3 is CATSLAGNNQPQHF. The CDR3 DNA is TGTGCCACCAGTTTGGCAGGGAACAATCAGCCCCAGCATTTT.

V usage is TRBV4-1 and J usage is TRBJ1-1; D is uncertain. CDR3 size: 13 residues. Germline CDR1 and CDR2: MGHRA and YSYEKL. Trimming took 3 bases from V and 7 from J, leaving 12 bases between them. The CDR3 DNA sequence: TGCGCCAGCAGCCAGGAAGAGTACGGTGAAGCTTTCTTT. It codes for CASSQEEYGEAFF.

V gene TRBV15 combines with J gene TRBJ2-7; 7 nucleotides align to TRBD1. Losses at the gene ends were 0 bases for V and 4 bases for J; bases not matched to a gene: 6. This CDR3 comprises 15 residues. The germline V gene encodes CDR1 LNHNV and CDR2 YYDKDF (reference sequence). Here the CDR3 reads CATSRDPTGKYEQYF. CDR3 in DNA: TGTGCCACCAGCAGAGACCCGACAGGGAAGTACGAGCAGTACTTC.

The rearrangement links TRBV14 to TRBJ2-1; D is perhaps TRBD2 (6 bases). The V gene lost 0 bases and the J gene lost 0 bases, with 15 bases spanning the gap. Germline CDR1 and CDR2: SGHDN and FVKESK. This CDR3 region has 18 residues. CDR3: CASSQDQGLWSSYNEQFF. CDR3 coding DNA: TGTGCCAGCAGCCAAGATCAGGGACTTTGGAGCTCCTACAATGAGCAGTTCTTC.

This clonotype occurred a few times. The CDR3 sequence: CASSLHTRAIPEQYF. In DNA form, the CDR3 reads TGCGCCAGCAGCCTCCATACTAGAGCAATACCCGAGCAGTACTTC. This chain joins TRBV4-1 and TRBJ2-7, with D tentatively TRBD2 (5 bases). Germline V gives CDR1 MGHRA, CDR2 YSYEKL. There are 15 residues in the CDR3. The V end lost 4 bases, the J end lost 6 bases, and 19 bases lay between the germline ends.

The V call is TRBV19, the J call TRBJ1-3; D is uncertain. V was trimmed by 3 bases and J by 0 bases, leaving 15 bases between them. From germline, CDR1 is LNHDA and CDR2 SQIVND (reference sequence). CDR3 size: 17 residues. CDR3 nucleotide sequence: TGTGCCAGTAGTATTACCCCTCAGCTTCACTCTGGAAACACCATATATTTT. It encodes CASSITPQLHSGNTIYF.

This clonotype was counted between two and nine times. The genes are TRBV19 and TRBJ2-2, with D unclear. The CDR3 length is 17 residues. Germline loops: CDR1 LNHDA, CDR2 SQIVND (reference sequence). Trimming cost V 5 bases and J 0 bases, with 16 bases left between them. DNA of the CDR3: TGTGCCAGTAGTCCGGGTCCAGGCACCGCGAACACCGGGGAGCTGTTTTTT. Its protein product is CASSPGPGTANTGELFF.

The chain couples TRBV30 to TRBJ1-2; weak D call: TRBD1 (6 bases). The CDR3 is made up of 16 amino acids. The V end was cut by 2 bases, the J end by 3 bases, with 19 bases between. CDR1 and CDR2 (germline): GTSNPN, SVGIG (reference sequence). The CDR3 sequence: CAWSPTPLTGDYGYTF. CDR3 bases: TGTGCCTGGAGTCCGACCCCCTTGACAGGAGACTATGGCTACACCTTC.